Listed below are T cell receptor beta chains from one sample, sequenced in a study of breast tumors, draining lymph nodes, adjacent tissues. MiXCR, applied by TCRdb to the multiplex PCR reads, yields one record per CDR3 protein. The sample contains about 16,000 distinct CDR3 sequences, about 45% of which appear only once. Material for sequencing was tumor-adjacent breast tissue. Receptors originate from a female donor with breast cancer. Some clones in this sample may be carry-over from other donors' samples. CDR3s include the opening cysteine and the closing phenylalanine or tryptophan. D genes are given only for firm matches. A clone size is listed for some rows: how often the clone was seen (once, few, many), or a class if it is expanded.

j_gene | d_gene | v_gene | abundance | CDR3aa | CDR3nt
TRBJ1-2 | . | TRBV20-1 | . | CSAQPRGSKILYGYTF | TGCAGTGCCCAACCTAGGGGCAGCAAAATCCTATATGGCTACACCTTC
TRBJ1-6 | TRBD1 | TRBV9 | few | CASGQGYRPLHF | TGTGCCAGCGGACAGGGCTATCGACCCCTCCACTTT
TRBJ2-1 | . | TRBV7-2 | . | CASSPILEQFF | TGTGCCAGCAGCCCGATCCTAGAGCAGTTCTTC
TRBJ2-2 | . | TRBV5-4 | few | CASSLSETGELFF | TGTGCCAGCAGCTTGTCTGAAACCGGGGAGCTGTTTTTT
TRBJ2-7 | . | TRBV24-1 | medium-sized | CATSDPGTYEQYF | TGTGCCACCAGTGATCCCGGGACCTACGAGCAGTACTTC
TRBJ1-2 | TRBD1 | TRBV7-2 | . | CASSPLPGTGIGYPF | TGTGCAAGCAGCCCTCTCCCCGGGACAGGGATTGGCTACCCCTTC
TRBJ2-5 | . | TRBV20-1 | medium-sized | CSARRETQYF | TGCAGTGCCCGCCGTGAGACCCAGTACTTC
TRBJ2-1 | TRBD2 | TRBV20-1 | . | CSPRLAGDNEQFF | TGCAGTCCCAGACTAGCGGGAGACAATGAGCAGTTCTTC
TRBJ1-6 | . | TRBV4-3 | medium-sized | CASSQDGGGLSSRLHF | TGCGCCAGCAGCCAAGATGGTGGGGGCCTATCAAGCCGGCTCCACTTT
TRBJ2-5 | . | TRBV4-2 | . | CASSQDGGTQYF | TGTGCCAGCAGCCAAGATGGGGGGACCCAGTACTTC
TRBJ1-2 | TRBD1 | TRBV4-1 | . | CASSQGTGGTGYTF | TGCGCCAGCAGCCAAGGGACAGGGGGCACTGGCTACACCTTC
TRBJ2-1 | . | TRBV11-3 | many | CASSLGLGNEQFF | TGTGCCAGCAGCTTAGGCCTGGGGAATGAGCAGTTCTTC
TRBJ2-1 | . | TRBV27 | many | CASSLYAADPYNEQFF | TGTGCCAGCAGTTTATATGCAGCGGACCCCTACAATGAGCAGTTCTTC
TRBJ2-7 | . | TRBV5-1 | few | CASSLGITGSEYEQYF | TGCGCCAGCAGCTTGGGTATTACAGGGAGCGAATACGAGCAGTACTTC
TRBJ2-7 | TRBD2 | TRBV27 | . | CASSPRTSGRAYEQYF | TGTGCCAGCAGTCCCCGGACTAGCGGGAGGGCCTACGAGCAGTACTTC
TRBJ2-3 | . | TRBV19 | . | CASKNGLSTDAQYF | TGTGCCAGTAAAAATGGCCTTAGCACAGATGCGCAGTATTTT
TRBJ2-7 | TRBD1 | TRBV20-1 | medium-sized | CSAGGASYEQYF | TGCAGTGCAGGGGGCGCGTCCTACGAGCAGTACTTC
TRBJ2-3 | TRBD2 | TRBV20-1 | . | CSARVEAGAADTQYF | TGCAGTGCTAGAGTGGAAGCGGGGGCGGCAGATACGCAGTATTTT
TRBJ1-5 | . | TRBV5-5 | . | CASSLNEHQPQHF | TGTGCCAGCAGCCTGAATGAACATCAGCCCCAGCATTTT
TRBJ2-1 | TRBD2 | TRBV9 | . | CASSASGILYNEQFF | TGTGCCAGCAGCGCTAGCGGTATATTATACAATGAGCAGTTCTTC
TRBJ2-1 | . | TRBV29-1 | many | CSVPGPDSYNEQFF | TGCAGCGTTCCCGGGCCAGACTCCTACAATGAGCAGTTCTTC
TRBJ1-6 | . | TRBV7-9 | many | CASSFGQQRSSYNPPLHF | TGTGCCAGCAGCTTCGGACAGCAAAGGTCCTCCTATAATCCACCCCTCCACTTT
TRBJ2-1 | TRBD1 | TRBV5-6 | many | CASSYRDRVYNEQFF | TGTGCCAGCAGCTACCGGGACAGGGTCTACAATGAGCAGTTCTTC
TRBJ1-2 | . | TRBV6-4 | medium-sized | CASSDAGDGYTF | TGTGCCAGCAGTGACGCAGGGGATGGCTACACCTTC
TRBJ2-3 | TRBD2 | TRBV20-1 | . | CSGLLAGAPPDTQYF | TGCAGTGGCCTACTAGCGGGAGCCCCACCAGATACGCAGTATTTT
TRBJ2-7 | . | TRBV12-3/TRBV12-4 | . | CASSRRGSYEQYF | TGTGCCAGCAGTCGCAGGGGTTCCTACGAGCAGTACTTC